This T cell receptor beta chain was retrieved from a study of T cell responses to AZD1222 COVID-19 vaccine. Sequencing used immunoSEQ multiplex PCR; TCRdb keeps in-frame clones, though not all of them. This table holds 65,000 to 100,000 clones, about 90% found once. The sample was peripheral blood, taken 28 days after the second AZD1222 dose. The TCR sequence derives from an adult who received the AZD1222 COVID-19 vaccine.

CDR3 residues: CASSELQGDGYNEQFF. The CDR3 nucleotides are TGTGCCAGCAGTGAATTGCAGGGGGATGGGTACAATGAGCAGTTCTTC. The chain uses TRBV25-1 and TRBJ2-1, with TRBD1 matching over 7 bases. Germline values: CDR1 MGHDK, CDR2 SYGVNS. V lost 1 base to trimming and J lost 4 bases; unmatched junction nucleotides: 7. This CDR3 comprises 16 residues.